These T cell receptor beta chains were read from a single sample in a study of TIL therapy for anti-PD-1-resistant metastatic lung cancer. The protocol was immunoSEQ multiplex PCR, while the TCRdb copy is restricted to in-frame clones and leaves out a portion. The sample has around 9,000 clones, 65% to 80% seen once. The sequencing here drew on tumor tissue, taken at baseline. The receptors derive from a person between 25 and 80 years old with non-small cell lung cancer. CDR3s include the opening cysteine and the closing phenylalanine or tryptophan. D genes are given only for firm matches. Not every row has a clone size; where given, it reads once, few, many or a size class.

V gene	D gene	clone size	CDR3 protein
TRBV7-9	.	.	CASSLAGGPGANVLTF
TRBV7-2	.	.	CASSLTSRVEQFF
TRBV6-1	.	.	CASRRAPRPTDTQYF
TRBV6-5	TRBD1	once	CASSRDRWSTIYF
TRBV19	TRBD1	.	CASSDLQGVAYEQYF
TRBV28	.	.	CASSLAAAFSGNTIYF
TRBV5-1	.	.	CASSLSVSVGVAQLYGYTF
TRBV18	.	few	CASSPLQVPDTEAFF
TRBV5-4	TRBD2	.	CASSLGVLAGSYEQYF
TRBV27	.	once	CASSLSGGRGAGGTGELFF
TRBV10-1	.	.	CASSERQMNTGELFF
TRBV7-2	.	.	CASSLALGFSDYGYTF
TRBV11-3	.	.	CASSFRQSEQFF
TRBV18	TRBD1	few	CASSPRGQGEYGYTF
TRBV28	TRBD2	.	CASSGRSNSGREMYEQYF
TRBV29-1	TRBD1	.	CSARTGGNTEAFF
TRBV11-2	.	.	CASSSWGVGELFF
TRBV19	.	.	CASSGQTFWEQYF
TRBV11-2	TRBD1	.	CASSPGQAGTDTQYF
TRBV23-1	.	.	CASTRRVEGTDTQYF
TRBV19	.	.	CASTVGGNSNQPQHF
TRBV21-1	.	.	CASSKEEAGTKNIQYF
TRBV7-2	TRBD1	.	CASSYGQGQETQYF
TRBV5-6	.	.	CASSLWEADYGYTF
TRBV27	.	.	CASGITGRGEKLFF
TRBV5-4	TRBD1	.	CASTSRGTGVYEQYF
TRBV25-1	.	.	CASVQVGGGTQYF
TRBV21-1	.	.	CASSRSPGLACLCGQFF
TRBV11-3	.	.	CASSSTGQETQYF
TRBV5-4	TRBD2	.	CASSLGPPGGGYEQYF
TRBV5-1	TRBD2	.	CASSQAGGSGTWYF
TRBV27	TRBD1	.	CASSWTGRTEAFF
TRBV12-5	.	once	CASAERSRNTIYF
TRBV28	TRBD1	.	CASGGQGYTEAFF
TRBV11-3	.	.	CASSPGWDSPLHF
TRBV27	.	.	CASRTDNQPQHF
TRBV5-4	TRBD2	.	CASSFVAGEHNEQFF
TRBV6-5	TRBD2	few	CASSSVRGGPSNEQFF
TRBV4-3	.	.	CASSPRDNYQETQYF
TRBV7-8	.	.	CASSPRMYNEQFF
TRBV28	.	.	CASSPLNEQYF
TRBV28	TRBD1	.	CASSSWDSSWSF
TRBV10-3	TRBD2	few	CAISRTSYNEQFF
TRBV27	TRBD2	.	CASRGLAATGELFF
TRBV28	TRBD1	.	CASRVQGLSGTQYF
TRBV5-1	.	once	CASSESDTGELFF